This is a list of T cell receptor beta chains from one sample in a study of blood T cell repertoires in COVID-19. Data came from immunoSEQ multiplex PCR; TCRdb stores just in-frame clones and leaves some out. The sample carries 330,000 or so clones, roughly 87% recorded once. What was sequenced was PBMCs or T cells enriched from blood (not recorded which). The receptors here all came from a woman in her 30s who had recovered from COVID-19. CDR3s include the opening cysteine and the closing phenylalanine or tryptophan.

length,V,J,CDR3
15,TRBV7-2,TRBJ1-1,CASSLGTGLNTEAFF
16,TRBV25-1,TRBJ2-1,CASSDLSGKSYNEQFF
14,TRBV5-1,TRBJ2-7,CASSPGQGGGEQYF
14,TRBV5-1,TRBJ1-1,CASSLGQDWTEAFF
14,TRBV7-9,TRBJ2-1,CASSLQGNYNEQFF
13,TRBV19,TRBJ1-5,CATSGTGDQPQHF
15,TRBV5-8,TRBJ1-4,CASSPGGRSHEKLFF
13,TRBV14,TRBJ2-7,CASSQSRAGEQYF
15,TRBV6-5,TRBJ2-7,CASSYSTGSSYEQYF
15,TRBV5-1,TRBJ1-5,CASSEGTDGNQPQHF
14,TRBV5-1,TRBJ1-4,CASGSGDSNEKLFF
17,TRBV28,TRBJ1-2,CASSYPRDSNSNYGYTF
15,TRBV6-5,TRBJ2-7,CASSYSRGDSDEQYF
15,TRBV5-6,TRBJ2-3,CASSLRTVSTDTQYF
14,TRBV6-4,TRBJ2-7,CASRKRGRTYEQYF
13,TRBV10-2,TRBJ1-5,CASSPQGYLPQHF
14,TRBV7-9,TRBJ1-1,CASSLQAMNTEAFF
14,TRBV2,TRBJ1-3,CASSGQSRGNTIYF
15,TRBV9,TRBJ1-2,CASSPPVAGLYGYTF
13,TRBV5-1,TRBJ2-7,CASSLPNSYEQYF
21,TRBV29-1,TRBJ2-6,CSLIPFKIFRDRRSGANVLTF
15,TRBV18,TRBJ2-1,CASSTSGWSYNEQFF
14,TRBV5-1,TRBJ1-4,CASSLGRTNEKLFF
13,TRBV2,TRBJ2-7,CASMAFTSYEQYF
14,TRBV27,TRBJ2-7,CASSLKAGTYEQYF
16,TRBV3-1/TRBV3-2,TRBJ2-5,CASSPRLAGGVETQYF
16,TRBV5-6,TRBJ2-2,CASSSRAILNTGELFF
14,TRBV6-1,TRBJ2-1,CASSESTTGGEQFF
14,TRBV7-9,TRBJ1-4,CASSLAAGTVELFF
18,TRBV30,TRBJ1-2,CAWSERDITGYGEDGYTF
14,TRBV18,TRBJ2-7,CASSPLGLAYEQYF
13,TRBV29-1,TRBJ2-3,CGLLFDSTDTQYF
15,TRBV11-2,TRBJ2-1,CASSLGREGLTEQFF
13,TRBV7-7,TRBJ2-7,CASSLESTDEQYF
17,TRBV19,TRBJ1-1,CASSIDTPWAPNTEAFF